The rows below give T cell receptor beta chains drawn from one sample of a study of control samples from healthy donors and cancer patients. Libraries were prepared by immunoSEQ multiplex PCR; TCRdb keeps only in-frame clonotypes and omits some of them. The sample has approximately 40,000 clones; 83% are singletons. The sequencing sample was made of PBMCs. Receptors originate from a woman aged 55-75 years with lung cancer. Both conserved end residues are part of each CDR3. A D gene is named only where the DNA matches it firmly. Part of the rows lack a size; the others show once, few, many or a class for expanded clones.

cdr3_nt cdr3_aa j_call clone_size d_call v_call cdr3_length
TGTGCCAGCAGCCGACAGGGGTCCTCGAAGACCGGGGAGCTGTTTTTT CASSRQGSSKTGELFF TRBJ2-2 - TRBD1 TRBV5-8 16
TGTGCCAGCAGCTCCTGGGACAGAGTTAACACCGGGGAGCTGTTTTTT CASSSWDRVNTGELFF TRBJ2-2 - TRBD1 TRBV11-2 16
TGTGCCAGCAGCGGCCGGGACAGGGAACACGAGCAGTACTTC CASSGRDREHEQYF TRBJ2-7 - TRBD1 TRBV9 14
TGTGCCAGCAGCTTAGCGCTGGCTTCACTCGAGCAGTACTTC CASSLALASLEQYF TRBJ2-7 - - TRBV7-2 14
TGTGCCAGCAGGAGCCCCCGACGGCCGAACACTGAAGCTTTCTTT CASRSPRRPNTEAFF TRBJ1-1 - - TRBV6-5 15
TGTGCCAGCAGTCGGGACACCGGGGAGCTGTTTTTT CASSRDTGELFF TRBJ2-2 - - TRBV12-3/TRBV12-4 12
TGTGCCTGTTCGGAGGATGGGAGGGGGGGCTACACCTTC CACSEDGRGGYTF TRBJ1-2 once - TRBV2 13
TGTGCCAGCGGCCTCTGGACAGAGCAAAACACCATATATTTT CASGLWTEQNTIYF TRBJ1-3 - - TRBV7-2 14
TGTGCCATCGTGGACAGGGTAGCCTACGAGCAGTACTTC CAIVDRVAYEQYF TRBJ2-7 - TRBD1 TRBV2 13
TGCGCCAGCAGCTTGGACAGACCTACTGAAAAACTGTTTTTT CASSLDRPTEKLFF TRBJ1-4 once - TRBV5-1 14
TGTGCCAGCAAATCTGAGCGGGCTTTCTTT CASKSERAFF TRBJ1-1 - - TRBV12-3/TRBV12-4 10
TGTGCCAGCAGCCAAGACAGCAAAGTTGTTGGAAAACTGTTTTTT CASSQDSKVVGKLFF TRBJ1-4 few - TRBV7-9 15
TGTGCCAGCAGTTACATTGAGACCCAGTACTTC CASSYIETQYF TRBJ2-5 - - TRBV6-2/TRBV6-3 11
TGTGCCAGCAGTGAGACTGACGGGATTGGGGAGCTGTTTTTT CASSETDGIGELFF TRBJ2-2 - - TRBV2 14
TGTGCCAGTAGTATACGAGGGGTGGGTCAGCCCCAGCATTTT CASSIRGVGQPQHF TRBJ1-5 - - TRBV19 14
TGTGCCAGCAGTGCCGGGACAGGAAGCTATGGCTACACCTTC CASSAGTGSYGYTF TRBJ1-2 - TRBD1 TRBV25-1 14
TGTGCCAGCAGCCTCGGACTAGCGGACTCCTACAATGAGCAGTTCTTC CASSLGLADSYNEQFF TRBJ2-1 - TRBD2 TRBV13 16
TGTGCCAGCAGTGACTGGGGGGGGAACAATGAGCAGTTCTTC CASSDWGGNNEQFF TRBJ2-1 - TRBD2 TRBV6-4 14
TGTGCCAGCAGCCCTCTTGGGGGATTTGGGACCACCGGGGAGCTGTTTTTT CASSPLGGFGTTGELFF TRBJ2-2 - - TRBV9 17
TGTGCCAGCAGCCGAGGGGGCCCTGAAGCTTTCTTT CASSRGGPEAFF TRBJ1-1 few TRBD1 TRBV6-6 12
TGCGCCAGCAGCCGTCTAGCGGGGGTAGAGACCCAGTACTTC CASSRLAGVETQYF TRBJ2-5 - TRBD2 TRBV4-1 14
TGTGCCTGGAGAGGGACAGGGGGGATAAACACCATATATTTT CAWRGTGGINTIYF TRBJ1-3 once TRBD1 TRBV30 14
TGTGCCAGCAGTACCCCAAGAGGGGGACAGGATGGTTACACCTTC CASSTPRGGQDGYTF TRBJ1-2 - TRBD1 TRBV27 15
TGTGCCAGCAGCAGAGACCTTGCCTACAATGAGCAGTTCTTC CASSRDLAYNEQFF TRBJ2-1 once - TRBV7-9 14
TGTGCCAGCAGTATATACCCAGGGAGCAATCAGCCCCAGCATTTT CASSIYPGSNQPQHF TRBJ1-5 - - TRBV7-8 15
TGTGCCAGTAGTTTGACAAGTAAGGACACTGAAGCTTTCTTT CASSLTSKDTEAFF TRBJ1-1 - - TRBV19 14
TGCAGTGCTAGTTCGGGGGAGGGCCGGGAGACCCAGTACTTC CSASSGEGRETQYF TRBJ2-5 - TRBD2 TRBV20-1 14
TGTGCCAGCAGGGACAGCCAAGAGACCCAGTACTTC CASRDSQETQYF TRBJ2-5 - - TRBV7-8 12
TGTGCCAGCAGTGAAGGGCTGAACACTGAAGCTTTCTTT CASSEGLNTEAFF TRBJ1-1 - - TRBV7-7 13